This T cell receptor (beta chain) was sequenced for a study of T cell changes during pregnancy in multiple sclerosis. From germline, CDR1 is SGHVS and CDR2 FQNEAQ. The CDR3 sequence is 15 residues long. J gave up 3 bases and V 5 bases, and 5 bases lay outside the gene matches. Some clones are missing from TCRdb's copy, which holds only in-frame ones; the method was immunoSEQ multiplex PCR. The sample consists of 58,000 or so clones, about nine tenths of them appearing once. The material sequenced was peripheral blood, taken in the first trimester of pregnancy. The chain joins TRBV7-8 to TRBJ2-3; 10 bases agree with TRBD1. This receptor was taken from a female donor with multiple sclerosis, enrolled in a pregnancy study. The CDR3 sequence is CASSLDRGRTDTQYF. The CDR3 coding sequence is TGTGCCAGCAGCCTTGACAGGGGGCGAACAGATACGCAGTATTTT.